This T cell receptor beta chain was obtained from a study of graft-versus-host responses after intestinal transplantation. Study context: The transplants performed in recipients were multivisceral, liver-intestinal, or isolated intestinal.

This table comes from immunoSEQ multiplex PCR, and its TCRdb copy is limited to in-frame clones, with some not included. The table shows about 45,000 clones, with roughly nine tenths occurring only once. Per the germline V gene, CDR1 is KGHSH and CDR2 is LQKENI. After removal of 3 bases from V and 4 bases from J, the junction contained 6 bases not matched to a gene. This CDR3 has 15 residues. This chain uses TRBV18 with TRBJ2-5; 9 nucleotides match TRBD1. This clonotype originated in a human patient who received an intestinal transplant, so some T cells may come from the graft donor. The sample consisted of PBMCs, taken 524 days after transplant. The CDR3 is CASSPQQGARETQYF. The CDR3 DNA follows: TGTGCCAGCTCACCTCAACAGGGGGCGCGAGAGACCCAGTACTTC.